This TCR beta chain was found in a study of T cell responses to AZD1222 COVID-19 vaccine. Findings of the study overall: None of the repertoires were sampled until the peak T cell response had passed. White British donors predominated, females outnumbered males, and clonal diversity was possibly underestimated.

The assay was immunoSEQ multiplex PCR, and TCRdb's table has in-frame clones only and misses some. The table lists 120,000 or so clones, around 90% of them singletons. The ends were cut back, 6 bases at V and 4 bases at J, with 12 bases in the middle. This CDR3 has 13 residues. Regarding this clone: Its antigen is currently unknown.

This sample comprised peripheral blood, obtained on day 0 of AZD1222 vaccination. The chain couples TRBV12-3 or TRBV12-4 to TRBJ1-1; tentatively, D is TRBD1 (5 bases). The receptor's source is an adult in good health. CDR3 residues: CASSQDITTEAFF. CDR3 nucleotide sequence: TGTGCCAGCAGCCAGGACATAACCACTGAAGCTTTCTTT.